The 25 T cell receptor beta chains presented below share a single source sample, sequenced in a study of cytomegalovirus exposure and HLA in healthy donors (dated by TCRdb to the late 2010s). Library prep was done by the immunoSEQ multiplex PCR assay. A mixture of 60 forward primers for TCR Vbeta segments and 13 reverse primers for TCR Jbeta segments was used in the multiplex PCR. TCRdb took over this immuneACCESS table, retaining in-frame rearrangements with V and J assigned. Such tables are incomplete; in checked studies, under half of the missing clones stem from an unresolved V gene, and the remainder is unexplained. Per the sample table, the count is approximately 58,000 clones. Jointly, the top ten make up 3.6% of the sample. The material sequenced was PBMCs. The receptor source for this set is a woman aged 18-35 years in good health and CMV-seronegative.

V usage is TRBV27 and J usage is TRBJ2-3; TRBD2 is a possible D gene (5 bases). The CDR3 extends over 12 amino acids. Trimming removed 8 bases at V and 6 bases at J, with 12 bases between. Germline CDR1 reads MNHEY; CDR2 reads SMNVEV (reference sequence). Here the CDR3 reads CASSSREDTQYF. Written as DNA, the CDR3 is TGTGCCAGCTCTAGTAGGGAGGATACGCAGTATTTT.

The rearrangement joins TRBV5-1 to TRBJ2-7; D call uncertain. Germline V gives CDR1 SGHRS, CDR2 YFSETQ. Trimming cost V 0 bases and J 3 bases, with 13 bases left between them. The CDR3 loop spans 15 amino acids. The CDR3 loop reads CASSLAGPAVYEQYF. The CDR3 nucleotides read TGCGCCAGCAGCTTGGCCGGCCCCGCGGTCTACGAGCAGTACTTC.

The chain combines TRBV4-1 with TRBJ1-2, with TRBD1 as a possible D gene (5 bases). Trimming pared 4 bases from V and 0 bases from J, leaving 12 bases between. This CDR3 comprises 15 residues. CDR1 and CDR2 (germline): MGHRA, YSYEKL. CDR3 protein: CASSPPGGTNYGYTF. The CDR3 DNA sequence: TGCGCCAGCAGCCCCCCGGGGGGTACTAACTATGGCTACACCTTC.

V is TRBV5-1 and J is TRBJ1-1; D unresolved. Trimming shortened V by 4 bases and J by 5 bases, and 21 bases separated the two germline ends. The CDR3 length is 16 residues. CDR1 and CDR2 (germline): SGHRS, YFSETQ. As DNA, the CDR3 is TGCGCCAGCAGCCGTATAATTATTCAGGCGGGTACTGAAGCTTTCTTT. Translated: CASSRIIIQAGTEAFF. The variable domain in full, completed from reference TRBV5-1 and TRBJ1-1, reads KAGVTQTPRYLIKTRGQQVTLSCSPISGHRSVSWYQQTPGQGLQFLFEYFSETQRNKGNFPGRFSGRQFSNSRSEMNVSTLELGDSALYLCASSRIIIQAGTEAFFGQGTRLTVV.

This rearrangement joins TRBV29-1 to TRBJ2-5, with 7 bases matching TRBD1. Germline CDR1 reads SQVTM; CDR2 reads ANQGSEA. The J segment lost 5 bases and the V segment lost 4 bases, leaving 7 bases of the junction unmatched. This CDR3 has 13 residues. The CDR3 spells CSVGDRAIETQYF. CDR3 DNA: TGCAGCGTTGGTGACAGGGCAATTGAGACCCAGTACTTC.

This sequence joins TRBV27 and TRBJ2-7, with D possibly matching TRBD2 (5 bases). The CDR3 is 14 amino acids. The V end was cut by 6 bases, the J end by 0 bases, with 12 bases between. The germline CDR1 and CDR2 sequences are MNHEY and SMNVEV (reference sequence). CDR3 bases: TGTGCCAGCAGGACGGGGTGGAGCTCCTACGAGCAGTACTTC. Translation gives CASRTGWSSYEQYF.

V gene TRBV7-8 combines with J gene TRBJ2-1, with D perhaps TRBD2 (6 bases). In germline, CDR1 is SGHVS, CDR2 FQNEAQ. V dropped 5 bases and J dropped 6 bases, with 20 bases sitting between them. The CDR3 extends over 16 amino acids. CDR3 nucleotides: TGTGCCAGCAGCCCAAAATCGCCAACTAGCATCAATGAGCAGTTCTTC. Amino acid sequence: CASSPKSPTSINEQFF.

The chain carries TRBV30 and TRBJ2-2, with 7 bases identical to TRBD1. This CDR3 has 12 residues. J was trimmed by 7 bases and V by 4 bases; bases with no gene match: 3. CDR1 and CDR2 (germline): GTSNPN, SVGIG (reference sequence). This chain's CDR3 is CAWTTGVGELFF. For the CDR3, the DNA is TGTGCCTGGACAACAGGGGTCGGGGAGCTGTTTTTT.

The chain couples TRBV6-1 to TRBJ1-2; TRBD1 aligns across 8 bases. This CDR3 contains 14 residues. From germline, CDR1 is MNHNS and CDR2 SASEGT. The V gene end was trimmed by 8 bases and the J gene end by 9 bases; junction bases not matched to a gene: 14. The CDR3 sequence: CASLKLGQAHRYTF. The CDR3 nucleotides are TGTGCCAGCCTAAAACTGGGACAGGCCCATCGCTACACCTTC.

The CDR3 loop reads CASSSSSGANVLTF. Here the CDR3 DNA reads TGTGCCAGCAGCTCTAGCTCTGGGGCCAACGTCCTGACTTTC. V and J are TRBV6-5 and TRBJ2-6; no clear D. The germline gives CDR1 MNHEY, CDR2 SVGAGI. V dropped 6 bases and J dropped 0 bases, with 6 bases sitting between them. This CDR3 region has 14 residues.

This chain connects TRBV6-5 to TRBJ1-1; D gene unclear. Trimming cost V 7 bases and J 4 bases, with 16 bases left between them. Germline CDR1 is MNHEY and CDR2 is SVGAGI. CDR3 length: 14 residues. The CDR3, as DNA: TGTGCCAGCACGGGGTCCAGTCGCGGCACTGAAGCTTTCTTT. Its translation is CASTGSSRGTEAFF.

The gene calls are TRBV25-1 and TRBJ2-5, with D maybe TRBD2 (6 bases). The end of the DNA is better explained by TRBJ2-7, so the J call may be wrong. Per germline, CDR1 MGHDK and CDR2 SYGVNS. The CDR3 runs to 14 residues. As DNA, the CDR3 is TGTGCCAGCAGCTTGGCGGAGGGACGCTACGAGCAGTACTTC. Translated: CASSLAEGRYEQYF.

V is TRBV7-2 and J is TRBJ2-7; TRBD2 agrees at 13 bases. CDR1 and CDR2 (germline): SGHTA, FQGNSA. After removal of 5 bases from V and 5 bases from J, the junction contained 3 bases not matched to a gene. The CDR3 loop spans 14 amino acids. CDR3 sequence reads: CASSVTSGGDEQYF. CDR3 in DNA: TGTGCCAGCAGCGTAACTAGCGGGGGGGACGAGCAGTACTTC.

The CDR3 sequence is CASSFRQDTEAFF. The CDR3 coding sequence is TGCGCCAGCAGCTTCCGACAGGACACTGAAGCTTTCTTT. The chain combines TRBV5-1 with TRBJ1-1; D is possibly TRBD1 (6 bases). Per the germline V gene, CDR1 is SGHRS and CDR2 is YFSETQ. Trimming stripped 2 bases from V and 3 bases from J, with 8 bases between. The CDR3 is made up of 13 amino acids.

The CDR3 DNA follows: TGTGCCAGCAAGCCAGGACAGGGGAATGAAAAACTGTTTTTT. This codes for CASKPGQGNEKLFF. The chain has TRBV7-2 and TRBJ1-4; 9 nucleotides align to TRBD1. V lost 7 bases and J lost 5; bases outside the gene matches: 5. The CDR3 covers 14 residues. Germline lookup yields CDR1 SGHTA and CDR2 FQGNSA.

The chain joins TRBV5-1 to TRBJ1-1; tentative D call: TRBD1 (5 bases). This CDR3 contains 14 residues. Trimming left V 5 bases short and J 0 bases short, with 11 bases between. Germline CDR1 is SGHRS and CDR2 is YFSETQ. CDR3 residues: CASRGRVMNTEAFF. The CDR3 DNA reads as TGCGCCAGCAGAGGCAGGGTTATGAACACTGAAGCTTTCTTT.

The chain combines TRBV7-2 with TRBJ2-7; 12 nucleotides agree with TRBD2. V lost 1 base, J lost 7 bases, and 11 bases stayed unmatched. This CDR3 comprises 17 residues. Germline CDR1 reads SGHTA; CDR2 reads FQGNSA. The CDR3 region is CASSLDRPLAGGGEQYF. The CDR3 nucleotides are TGTGCCAGCAGCTTAGATCGGCCCCTAGCGGGAGGGGGTGAGCAGTACTTC.

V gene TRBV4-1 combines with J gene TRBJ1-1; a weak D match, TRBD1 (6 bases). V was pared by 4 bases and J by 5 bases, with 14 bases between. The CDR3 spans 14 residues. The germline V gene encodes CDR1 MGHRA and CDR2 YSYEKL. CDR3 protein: CASSRLGGRTEAFF. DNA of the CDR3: TGCGCCAGCAGCCGCCTCGGGGGGCGGACTGAAGCTTTCTTT.

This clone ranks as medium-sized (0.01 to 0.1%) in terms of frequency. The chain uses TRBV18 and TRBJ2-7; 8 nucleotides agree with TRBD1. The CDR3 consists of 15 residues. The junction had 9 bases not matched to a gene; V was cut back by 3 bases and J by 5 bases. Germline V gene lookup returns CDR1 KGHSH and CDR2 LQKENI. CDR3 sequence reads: CASSPLTGEVDEQYF. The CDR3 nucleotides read TGTGCCAGCTCACCCTTGACAGGGGAGGTCGACGAGCAGTACTTC.

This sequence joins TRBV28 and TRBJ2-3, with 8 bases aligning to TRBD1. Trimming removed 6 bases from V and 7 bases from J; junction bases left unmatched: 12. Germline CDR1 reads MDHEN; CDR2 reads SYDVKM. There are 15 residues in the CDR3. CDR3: CASSPPTGAAYTQYF. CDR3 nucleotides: TGTGCCAGCAGCCCCCCGACAGGGGCCGCGTATACGCAGTATTTT.

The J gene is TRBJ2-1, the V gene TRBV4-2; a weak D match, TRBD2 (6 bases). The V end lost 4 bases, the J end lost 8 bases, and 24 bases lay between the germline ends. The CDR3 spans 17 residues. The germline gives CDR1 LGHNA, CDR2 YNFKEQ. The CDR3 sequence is CASSPESGASDGHEQFF. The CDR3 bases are TGTGCCAGCAGCCCGGAATCTGGGGCTAGCGACGGGCATGAGCAGTTCTTC.

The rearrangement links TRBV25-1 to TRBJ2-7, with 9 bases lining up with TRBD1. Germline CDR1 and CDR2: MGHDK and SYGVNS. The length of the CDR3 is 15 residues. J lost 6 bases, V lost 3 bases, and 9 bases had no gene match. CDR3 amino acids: CASSDTSGTGPEQYF. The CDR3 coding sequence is TGTGCCAGCAGTGATACCTCCGGGACAGGGCCCGAGCAGTACTTC.

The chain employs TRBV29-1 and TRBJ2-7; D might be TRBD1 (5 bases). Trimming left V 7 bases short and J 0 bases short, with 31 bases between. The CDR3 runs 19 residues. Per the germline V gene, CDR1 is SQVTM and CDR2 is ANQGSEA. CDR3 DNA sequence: TGCAGCGGAATCTTCCAGACAGCCAAGAGCCTGCTAAACTCCTACGAGCAGTACTTC. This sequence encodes CSGIFQTAKSLLNSYEQYF.

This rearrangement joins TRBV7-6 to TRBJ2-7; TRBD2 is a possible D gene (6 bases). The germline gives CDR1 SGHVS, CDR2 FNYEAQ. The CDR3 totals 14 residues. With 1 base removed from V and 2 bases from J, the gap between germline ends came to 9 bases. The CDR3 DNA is TGTGCCAGCAGCTTAGACGCGGGACCCTACGAGCAGTACTTC. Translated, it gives CASSLDAGPYEQYF.

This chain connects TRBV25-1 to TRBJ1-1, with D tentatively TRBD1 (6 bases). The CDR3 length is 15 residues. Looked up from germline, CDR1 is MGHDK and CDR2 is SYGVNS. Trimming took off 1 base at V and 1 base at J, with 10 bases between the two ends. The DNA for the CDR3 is TGTGCCAGCAGTGAATCAGGGGCAGGGAACACTGAAGCTTTCTTT. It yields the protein CASSESGAGNTEAFF.